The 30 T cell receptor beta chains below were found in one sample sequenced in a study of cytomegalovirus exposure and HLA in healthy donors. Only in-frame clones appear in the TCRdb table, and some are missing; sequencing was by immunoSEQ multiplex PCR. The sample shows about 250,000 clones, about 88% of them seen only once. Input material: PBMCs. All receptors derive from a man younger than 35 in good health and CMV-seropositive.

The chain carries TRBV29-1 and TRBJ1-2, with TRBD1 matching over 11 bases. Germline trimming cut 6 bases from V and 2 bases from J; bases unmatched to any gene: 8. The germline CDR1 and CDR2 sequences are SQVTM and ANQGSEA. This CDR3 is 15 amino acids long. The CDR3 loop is CSVVFGQGANYGYTF. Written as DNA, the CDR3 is TGCAGCGTCGTATTCGGACAGGGGGCGAACTATGGCTACACCTTC. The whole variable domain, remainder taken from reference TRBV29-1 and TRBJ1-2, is SAVISQKPSRDICQRGTSLTIQCQVDSQVTMMFWYRQQPGQSLTLIATANQGSEATYESGFVIDKFPISRPNLTFSTLTVSNMSPEDSSIYLCSVVFGQGANYGYTFGSGTRLTVV.

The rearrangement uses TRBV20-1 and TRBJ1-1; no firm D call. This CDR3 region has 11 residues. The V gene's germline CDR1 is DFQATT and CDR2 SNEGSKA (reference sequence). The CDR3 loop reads CSPRRNTEAFF. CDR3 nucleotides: TGCAGCCCAAGACGGAACACTGAAGCTTTCTTT.

CDR3 bases: TGCGCCAGCAGGACAGGGGTGGGCACCGGGGAGCTGTTTTTT. Translated, it gives CASRTGVGTGELFF. V usage is TRBV5-1 and J usage is TRBJ2-2; 8 bases agree with TRBD1. This CDR3 has 14 residues. V lost 5 bases and J lost 4; bases outside the gene matches: 4. The germline V gene encodes CDR1 SGHRS and CDR2 YFSETQ.

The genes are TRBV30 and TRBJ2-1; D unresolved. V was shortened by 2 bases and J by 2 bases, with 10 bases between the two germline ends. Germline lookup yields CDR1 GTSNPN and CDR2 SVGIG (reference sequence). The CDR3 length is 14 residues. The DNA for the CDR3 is TGTGCCTGGAGTCCTACTGGCACCTACAATGAGCAGTTCTTC. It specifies CAWSPTGTYNEQFF.

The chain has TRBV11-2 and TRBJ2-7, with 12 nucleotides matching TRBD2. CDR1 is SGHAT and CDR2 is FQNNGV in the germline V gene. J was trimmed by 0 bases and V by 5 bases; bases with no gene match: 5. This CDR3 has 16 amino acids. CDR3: CASSLASGRASYEQYF. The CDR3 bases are TGTGCCAGCAGCCTCGCTAGCGGGAGGGCCTCCTACGAGCAGTACTTC.

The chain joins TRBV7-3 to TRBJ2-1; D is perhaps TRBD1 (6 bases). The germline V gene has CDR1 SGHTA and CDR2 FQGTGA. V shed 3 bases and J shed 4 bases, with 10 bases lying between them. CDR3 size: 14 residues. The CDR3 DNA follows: TGTGCCAGCAGCTTGGGACATACGTACAATGAGCAGTTCTTC. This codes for CASSLGHTYNEQFF.

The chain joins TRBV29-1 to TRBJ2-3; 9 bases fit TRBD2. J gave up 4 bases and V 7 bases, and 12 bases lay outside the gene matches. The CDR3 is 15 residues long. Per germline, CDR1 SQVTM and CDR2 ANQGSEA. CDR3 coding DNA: TGCAGCGCTCCAGCTGGTAGCGGGAGCCCAGATACGCAGTATTTT. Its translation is CSAPAGSGSPDTQYF.

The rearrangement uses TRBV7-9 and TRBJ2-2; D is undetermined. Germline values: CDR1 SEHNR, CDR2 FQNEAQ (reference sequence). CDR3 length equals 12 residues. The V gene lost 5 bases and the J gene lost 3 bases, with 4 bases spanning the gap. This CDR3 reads CASSGDTGELFF. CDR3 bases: TGTGCCAGCAGCGGGGACACCGGGGAGCTGTTTTTT. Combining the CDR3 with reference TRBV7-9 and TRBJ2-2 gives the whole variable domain DTGVSQNPRHKITKRGQNVTFRCDPISEHNRLYWYRQTLGQGPEFLTYFQNEAQLEKSRLLSDRFSAERPKGSFSTLEIQRTEQGDSAMYLCASSGDTGELFFGEGSRLTVL.

The chain's CDR3 is CAWSAAYGGFTYEQYF. The CDR3 nucleotides read TGTGCCTGGAGTGCCGCCTATGGAGGGTTCACATACGAGCAGTACTTC. The V gene is TRBV30, the J gene TRBJ2-7; possibly TRBD2 for D (6 bases). V was trimmed by 1 base and J by 4 bases, leaving 20 bases between them. Germline V gene sequence: CDR1 GTSNPN, CDR2 SVGIG (reference sequence). The CDR3 totals 16 residues.

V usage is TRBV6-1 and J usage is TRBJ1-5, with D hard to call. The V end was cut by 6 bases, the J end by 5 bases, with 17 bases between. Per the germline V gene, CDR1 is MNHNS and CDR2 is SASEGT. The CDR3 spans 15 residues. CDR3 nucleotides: TGTGCCAGCAGCCCCCAATCGGAGGGATATCAGCCCCAGCATTTT. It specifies CASSPQSEGYQPQHF.

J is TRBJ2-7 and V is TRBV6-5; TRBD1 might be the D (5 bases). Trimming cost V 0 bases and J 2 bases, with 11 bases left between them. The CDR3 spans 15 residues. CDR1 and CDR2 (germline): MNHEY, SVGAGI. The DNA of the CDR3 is TGTGCCAGCAGTTACTCCCGAGACAGAGCCTACGAGCAGTACTTC. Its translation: CASSYSRDRAYEQYF.

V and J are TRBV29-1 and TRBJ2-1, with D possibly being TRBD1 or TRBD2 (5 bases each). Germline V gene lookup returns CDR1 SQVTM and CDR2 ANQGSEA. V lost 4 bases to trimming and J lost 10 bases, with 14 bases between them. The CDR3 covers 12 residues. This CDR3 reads CSVGDVEGEQFF. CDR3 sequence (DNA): TGCAGCGTTGGGGACGTAGAAGGAGAGCAGTTCTTC.

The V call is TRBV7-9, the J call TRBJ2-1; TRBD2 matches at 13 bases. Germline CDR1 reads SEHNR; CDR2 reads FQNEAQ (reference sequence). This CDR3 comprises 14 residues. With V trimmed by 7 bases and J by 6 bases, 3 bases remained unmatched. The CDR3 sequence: CASIGLAGVNEQFF. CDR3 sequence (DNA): TGTGCCAGCATCGGACTAGCGGGAGTCAATGAGCAGTTCTTC. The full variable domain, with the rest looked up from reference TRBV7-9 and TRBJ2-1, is DTGVSQNPRHKITKRGQNVTFRCDPISEHNRLYWYRQTLGQGPEFLTYFQNEAQLEKSRLLSDRFSAERPKGSFSTLEIQRTEQGDSAMYLCASIGLAGVNEQFFGPGTRLTVL.

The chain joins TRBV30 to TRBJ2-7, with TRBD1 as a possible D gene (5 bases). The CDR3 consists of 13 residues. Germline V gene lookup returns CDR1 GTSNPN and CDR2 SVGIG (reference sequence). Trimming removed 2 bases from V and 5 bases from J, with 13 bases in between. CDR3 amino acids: CAWSPQGTHEQYF. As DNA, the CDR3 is TGTGCCTGGAGTCCCCAGGGCACCCACGAGCAGTACTTC.

CDR3 DNA: TGTGCCAGCAGCGCGGCCCCCTCGGGCCAAGAGACCCAGTACTTC. Translated, it gives CASSAAPSGQETQYF. This sequence joins TRBV9 and TRBJ2-5; no clear D. The germline gives CDR1 SGDLS, CDR2 YYNGEE. CDR3 length: 15 residues. Trimming shortened V by 3 bases and J by 1 base, and 13 bases separated the two germline ends. The whole variable domain, remainder taken from reference TRBV9 and TRBJ2-5, is DSGVTQTPKHLITATGQRVTLRCSPRSGDLSVYWYQQSLDQGLQFLIQYYNGEERAKGNILERFSAQQFPDLHSELNLSSLELGDSALYFCASSAAPSGQETQYFGPGTRLLVL.

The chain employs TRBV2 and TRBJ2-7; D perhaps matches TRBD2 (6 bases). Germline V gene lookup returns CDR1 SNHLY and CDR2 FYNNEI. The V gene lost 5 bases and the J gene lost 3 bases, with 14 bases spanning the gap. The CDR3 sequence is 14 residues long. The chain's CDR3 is CASSLGTPRYEQYF. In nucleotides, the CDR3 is TGTGCCAGCAGTCTCGGGACTCCACGCTACGAGCAGTACTTC.

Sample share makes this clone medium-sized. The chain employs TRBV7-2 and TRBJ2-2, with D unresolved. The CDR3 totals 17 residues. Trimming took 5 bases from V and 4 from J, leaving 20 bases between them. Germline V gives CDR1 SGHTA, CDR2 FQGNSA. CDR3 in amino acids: CASSDWAGLDGTGELFF. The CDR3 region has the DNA TGTGCCAGCAGCGATTGGGCCGGTTTGGACGGCACCGGGGAGCTGTTTTTT.

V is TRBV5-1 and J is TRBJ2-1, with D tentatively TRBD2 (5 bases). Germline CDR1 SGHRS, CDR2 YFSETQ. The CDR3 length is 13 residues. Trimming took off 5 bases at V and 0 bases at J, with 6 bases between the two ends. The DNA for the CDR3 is TGCGCCAGCAGGGGGAGCTCCTACAATGAGCAGTTCTTC. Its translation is CASRGSSYNEQFF.

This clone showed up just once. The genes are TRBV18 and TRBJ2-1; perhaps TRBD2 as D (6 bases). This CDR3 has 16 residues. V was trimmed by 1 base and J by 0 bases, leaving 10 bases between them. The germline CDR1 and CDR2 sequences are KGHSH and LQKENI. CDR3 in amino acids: CASSPRATSSYNEQFF. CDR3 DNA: TGTGCCAGCTCACCACGGGCGACTAGCTCCTACAATGAGCAGTTCTTC.

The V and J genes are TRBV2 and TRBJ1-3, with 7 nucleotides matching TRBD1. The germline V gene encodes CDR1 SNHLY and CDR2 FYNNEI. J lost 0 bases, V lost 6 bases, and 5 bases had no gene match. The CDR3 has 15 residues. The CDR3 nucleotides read TGTGCCAGCAGGAGGGACAGTCGCTCTGGAAACACCATATATTTT. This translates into CASRRDSRSGNTIYF.

CDR3 amino acids: CASSDWGSTRSYNEQFF. Here the CDR3 DNA reads TGTGCCAGCAGCGATTGGGGTTCTACTCGCTCCTACAATGAGCAGTTCTTC. The V and J genes are TRBV4-2 and TRBJ2-1; D gene ambiguous. Germline V gene data show CDR1 as LGHNA and CDR2 as YNFKEQ. CDR3 length: 17 residues. Trimming removed 5 bases at V and 0 bases at J, with 17 bases between.

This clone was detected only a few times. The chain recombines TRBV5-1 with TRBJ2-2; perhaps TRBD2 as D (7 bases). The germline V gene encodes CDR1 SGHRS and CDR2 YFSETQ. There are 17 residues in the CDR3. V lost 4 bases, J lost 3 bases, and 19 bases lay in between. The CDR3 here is CASSPAGASAYTGELFF. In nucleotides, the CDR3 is TGCGCCAGCAGCCCGGCGGGGGCTAGCGCGTACACCGGGGAGCTGTTTTTT.

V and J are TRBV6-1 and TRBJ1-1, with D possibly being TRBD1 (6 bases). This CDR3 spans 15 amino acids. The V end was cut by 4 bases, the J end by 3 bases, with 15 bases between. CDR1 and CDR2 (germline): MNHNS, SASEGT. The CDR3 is CASSALRAGDTEAFF. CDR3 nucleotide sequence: TGTGCCAGCAGTGCCCTTCGGGCAGGGGACACTGAAGCTTTCTTT.

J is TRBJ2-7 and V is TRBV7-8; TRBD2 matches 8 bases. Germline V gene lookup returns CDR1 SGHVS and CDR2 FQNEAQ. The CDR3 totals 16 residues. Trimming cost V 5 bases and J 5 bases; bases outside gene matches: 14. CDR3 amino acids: CASSPSLAGISDEQYF. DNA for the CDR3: TGTGCCAGCAGCCCTTCCTTAGCGGGAATTAGTGACGAGCAGTACTTC.

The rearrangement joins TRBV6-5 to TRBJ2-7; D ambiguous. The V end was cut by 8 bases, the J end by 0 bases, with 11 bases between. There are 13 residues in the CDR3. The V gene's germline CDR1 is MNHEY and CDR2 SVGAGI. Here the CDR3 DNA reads TGTGCCAGCGGTCGGCAAAACTCCTACGAGCAGTACTTC. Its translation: CASGRQNSYEQYF.

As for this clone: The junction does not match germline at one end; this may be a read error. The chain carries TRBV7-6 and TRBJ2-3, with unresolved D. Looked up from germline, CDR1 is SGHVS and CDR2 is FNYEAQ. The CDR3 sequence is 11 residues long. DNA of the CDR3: TGTGCCAGCAGCGTAGCAGATACGCAGTATTTT. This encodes CASSVADTQYF.

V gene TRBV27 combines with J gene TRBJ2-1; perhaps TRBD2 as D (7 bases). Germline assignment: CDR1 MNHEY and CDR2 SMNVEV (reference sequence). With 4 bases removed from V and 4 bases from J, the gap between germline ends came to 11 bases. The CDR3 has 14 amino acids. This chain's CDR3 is CASSWGGGYNEQFF. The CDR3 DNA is TGTGCCAGCAGTTGGGGAGGGGGTTACAATGAGCAGTTCTTC.

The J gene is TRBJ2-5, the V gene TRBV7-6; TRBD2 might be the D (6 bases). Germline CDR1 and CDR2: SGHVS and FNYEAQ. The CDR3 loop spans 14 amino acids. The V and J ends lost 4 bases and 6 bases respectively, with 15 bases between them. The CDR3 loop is CASSSPRRGKTQYF. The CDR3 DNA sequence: TGTGCCAGCAGCTCGCCTAGGAGGGGAAAGACCCAGTACTTC.

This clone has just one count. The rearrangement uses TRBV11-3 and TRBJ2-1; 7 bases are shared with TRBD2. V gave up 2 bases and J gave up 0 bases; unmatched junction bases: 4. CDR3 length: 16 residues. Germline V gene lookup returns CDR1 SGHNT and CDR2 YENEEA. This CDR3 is CASSLSLADSYNEQFF. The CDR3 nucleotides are TGTGCCAGCAGCTTAAGTCTAGCGGACTCCTACAATGAGCAGTTCTTC.

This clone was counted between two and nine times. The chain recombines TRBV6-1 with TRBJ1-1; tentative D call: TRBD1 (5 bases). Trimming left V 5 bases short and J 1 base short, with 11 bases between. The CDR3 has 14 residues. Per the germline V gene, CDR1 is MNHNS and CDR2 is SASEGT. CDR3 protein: CASSFGRANTEAFF. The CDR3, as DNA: TGTGCCAGCAGTTTTGGCAGGGCGAACACTGAAGCTTTCTTT.